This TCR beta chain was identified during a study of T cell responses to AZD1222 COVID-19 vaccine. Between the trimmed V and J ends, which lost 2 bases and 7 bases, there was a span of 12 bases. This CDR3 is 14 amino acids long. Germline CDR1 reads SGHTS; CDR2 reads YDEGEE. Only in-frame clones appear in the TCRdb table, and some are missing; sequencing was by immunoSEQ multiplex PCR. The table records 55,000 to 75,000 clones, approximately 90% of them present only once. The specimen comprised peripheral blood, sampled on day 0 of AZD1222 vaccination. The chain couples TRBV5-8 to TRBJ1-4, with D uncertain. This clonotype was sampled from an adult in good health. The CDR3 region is CASSFAQQFEKLFF. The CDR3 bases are TGTGCCAGCAGCTTTGCACAGCAATTTGAAAAACTGTTTTTT.